The 14 T cell receptor beta chains listed next were all sequenced from one sample in a study of blood T cell repertoires in COVID-19. Method: immunoSEQ multiplex PCR; TCRdb's copy keeps in-frame clones and lacks some. The sample lists 180,000 or so clones, 80% to 85% occurring once. The sequenced sample consisted of PBMCs or T cells enriched from blood (not recorded which). Source of these receptors: a middle-aged man who had recovered from COVID-19.

The V and J genes are TRBV3-1 (or the pseudogene TRBV3-2) and TRBJ2-7; D perhaps matches TRBD2 (5 bases). The CDR3 has 17 amino acids. CDR1 is LGHDT and CDR2 is YNNKEL in the germline V gene (reference sequence). Trimming pared 0 bases from V and 0 bases from J, leaving 15 bases between. DNA for the CDR3: TGTGCCAGCAGCCAAGATCAGACGGGGAGCAGCTCCTACGAGCAGTACTTC. This sequence encodes CASSQDQTGSSSYEQYF.

This chain uses TRBV18 with TRBJ2-5; 7 nucleotides agree with TRBD1. Germline CDR1 KGHSH, CDR2 LQKENI. This CDR3 is 13 amino acids long. J was trimmed by 2 bases and V by 6 bases; bases with no gene match: 3. CDR3 bases: TGTGCCAGCTCCCTGGGACAGCAAGAGACCCAGTACTTC. It yields the protein CASSLGQQETQYF.

This clone was detected a few times. V usage is TRBV11-1 and J usage is TRBJ2-6; a possible D gene is TRBD1 (5 bases). Trimming removed 4 bases from V and 3 bases from J, with 10 bases in between. CDR1 SGHAT and CDR2 FQDESV come from the germline V gene (reference sequence). This CDR3 has 15 amino acids. The CDR3 DNA is TGTGCCAGCAGCTCCCCAGGGTTTGGGGCCAACGTCCTGACTTTC. Protein product: CASSSPGFGANVLTF.

The CDR3 sequence: CASSMGTGEKNIQYF. CDR3 nucleotides: TGTGCCAGTAGTATGGGGACAGGGGAAAAAAACATTCAGTACTTC. V and J are TRBV19 and TRBJ2-4; 10 positions match TRBD1. Trimming removed 3 bases from V and 4 bases from J; junction bases left unmatched: 3. This CDR3 comprises 15 residues. Germline V gene sequence: CDR1 LNHDA, CDR2 SQIVND (reference sequence).

The chain uses TRBV2 and TRBJ2-1, with 11 bases lining up with TRBD2. Per germline, CDR1 SNHLY and CDR2 FYNNEI. V lost 6 bases and J lost 5; bases outside the gene matches: 6. The CDR3 sequence is 15 residues long. CDR3: CASSALAGGNNEQFF. The CDR3, as DNA: TGTGCCAGCAGCGCTCTAGCGGGGGGAAACAATGAGCAGTTCTTC.

This sequence joins TRBV18 and TRBJ1-2; D unclear. V was cut by 3 bases and J by 6 bases, with 17 bases left in between. Germline CDR1 reads KGHSH; CDR2 reads LQKENI. This CDR3 is built from 15 residues. This chain's CDR3 is CASSPRAAVEDGYTF. CDR3 DNA: TGTGCCAGCTCACCCCGGGCAGCGGTGGAAGATGGCTACACCTTC. Based on the CDR3 plus reference TRBV18 and TRBJ1-2, the full variable domain is NAGVMQNPRHLVRRRGQEARLRCSPMKGHSHVYWYRQLPEEGLKFMVYLQKENIIDESGMPKERFSAEFPKEGPSILRIQQVVRGDSAAYFCASSPRAAVEDGYTFGSGTRLTVV.

The rearrangement joins TRBV4-2 to TRBJ1-5; unclear D gene. The germline V gene encodes CDR1 LGHNA and CDR2 YNFKEQ. The germline V and J ends were trimmed by 1 base and 4 bases, with 5 bases remaining between them. This CDR3 spans 13 amino acids. The CDR3 loop is CASSQAVNQPQHF. Written as DNA, the CDR3 is TGTGCCAGCAGCCAAGCCGTGAATCAGCCCCAGCATTTT.

This chain links TRBV27 with TRBJ2-1, with TRBD1 matching 8 bases. Germline assignment: CDR1 MNHEY and CDR2 SMNVEV (reference sequence). Unmatched junction bases numbered 3, after V lost 6 bases and J lost 5 bases. The CDR3 covers 13 residues. The CDR3 nucleotides read TGTGCCAGCAGGGACAGGGTTGACAATGAGCAGTTCTTC. Translated, it gives CASRDRVDNEQFF.

On this clone itself: Other DNA sequences in the same sample also yield this CDR3. DNA of the CDR3: TGTGCCAGCAGCTCCGGACAGGGTCCCTATGGCTACACCTTC. It yields the protein CASSSGQGPYGYTF. The V call is TRBV7-9, the J call TRBJ1-2, with 8 bases that match TRBD1. Germline V gene sequence: CDR1 SEHNR, CDR2 FQNEAQ (reference sequence). The CDR3 runs 14 residues. After removal of 4 bases from V and 4 bases from J, the junction contained 5 bases not matched to a gene.

The chain joins TRBV13 to TRBJ2-2, with 8 bases identical to TRBD1. The J segment lost 3 bases and the V segment lost 2 bases, leaving 5 bases of the junction unmatched. Germline CDR1 and CDR2: PRHDT and FYEKMQ (reference sequence). This CDR3 is built from 16 residues. CDR3 amino acids: CASSLTGGGDTGELFF. The DNA of the CDR3 is TGTGCCAGCAGCTTAACAGGGGGAGGCGACACCGGGGAGCTGTTTTTT.

In its sample, this clone was seen once. CDR3 sequence (DNA): TGTGCCAGCAGCCCCGTTGCGGGATCAAACACTGAAGCTTTCTTT. Its protein is CASSPVAGSNTEAFF. V is TRBV7-3 and J is TRBJ1-1; D not certain. Germline V CDR1 and CDR2: SGHTA, FQGTGA. This CDR3 contains 15 residues. The V and J ends lost 5 bases and 2 bases respectively, with 15 bases between them. The variable domain in full, completed from reference TRBV7-3 and TRBJ1-1, reads GAGVSQTPSNKVTEKGKYVELRCDPISGHTALYWYRQSLGQGPEFLIYFQGTGAADDSGLPNDRFFAVRPEGSVSTLKIQRTERGDSAVYLCASSPVAGSNTEAFFGQGTRLTVV.

The V call is TRBV7-2, the J call TRBJ1-2, with a possible D match to TRBD1 (5 bases). CDR3 length: 14 residues. Trimming shortened V by 2 bases and J by 4 bases, and 11 bases separated the two germline ends. CDR1 is SGHTA, CDR2 FQGNSA, per germline. CDR3 amino acids: CASSLNAGPYGYTF. In nucleotides, the CDR3 is TGTGCCAGCAGCTTAAATGCAGGGCCCTATGGCTACACCTTC.

J is TRBJ2-1 and V is TRBV5-1, with no clear D. The ends were cut back, 0 bases at V and 0 bases at J, with 10 bases in the middle. There are 16 residues in the CDR3. The germline V gene has CDR1 SGHRS and CDR2 YFSETQ. DNA for the CDR3: TGCGCCAGCAGCTTGGTCCTCACGAGCTCCTACAATGAGCAGTTCTTC. This codes for CASSLVLTSSYNEQFF.

This clone was observed a handful of times. The V call is TRBV28, the J call TRBJ1-4, with a possible D match to TRBD1 (5 bases). Germline V gene lookup returns CDR1 MDHEN and CDR2 SYDVKM. V lost 6 bases and J 3 bases, leaving 11 bases between the germline ends. This CDR3 has 14 amino acids. The CDR3 loop reads CASSMGGSNEKLFF. For the CDR3, the DNA is TGTGCCAGCAGCATGGGGGGTTCTAATGAAAAACTGTTTTTT.